The 18 T cell receptor beta chains given below trace back to one sample, sequenced in a study of cytomegalovirus exposure and HLA in healthy donors. Produced via immunoSEQ multiplex PCR; TCRdb's table is partial and in-frame only. This table holds about 120,000 clones, roughly nine tenths found once. Sequencing was performed on PBMCs. The receptors were gathered from a man aged 18 to 30 in good health and CMV-seropositive.

The chain links TRBV5-1 to TRBJ2-3, with TRBD2 matching over 10 bases. V dropped 2 bases and J dropped 6; count of bases not matched to a gene: 6. Germline lookup yields CDR1 SGHRS and CDR2 YFSETQ. This CDR3 is built from 15 residues. Here the CDR3 DNA reads TGCGCCAGCAGCTTAACCAGCGGGGGGGCCGATACGCAGTATTTT. As protein: CASSLTSGGADTQYF.

The gene calls are TRBV7-9 and TRBJ1-1, with 8 bases identical to TRBD1. This CDR3 contains 14 residues. V was clipped by 5 bases and J by 7 bases; unmatched bases: 9. Germline-derived CDR1 and CDR2 are SEHNR and FQNEAQ (reference sequence). CDR3 coding DNA: TGTGCCAGCAGCCAGGGGGCCTTGGGAGATGAAGCTTTCTTT. Residues: CASSQGALGDEAFF.

The chain joins TRBV28 to TRBJ1-5, with D possibly matching TRBD1 (6 bases). The CDR3 runs 15 residues. The V gene lost 5 bases and the J gene lost 0 bases, with 11 bases spanning the gap. The germline CDR1 and CDR2 sequences are MDHEN and SYDVKM. CDR3 bases: TGTGCCAGCAGTCTACAGGGCTTTAGCAATCAGCCCCAGCATTTT. Its translation: CASSLQGFSNQPQHF.

The rearrangement joins TRBV6-5 to TRBJ2-5; 11 positions match TRBD2. Looked up from germline, CDR1 is MNHEY and CDR2 is SVGAGI. The CDR3 has 14 residues. Trimming took 5 bases from V and 5 from J; bases not matched to a gene: 4. CDR3 protein: CASSDSGGAETQYF. CDR3 DNA: TGTGCCAGCAGTGATAGCGGGGGGGCGGAGACCCAGTACTTC.

The chain combines TRBV2 with TRBJ2-7, with 8 nucleotides matching TRBD2. Germline V lookup: CDR1 SNHLY, CDR2 FYNNEI. Trimming cost V 3 bases and J 2 bases; bases outside gene matches: 3. The CDR3 sequence is 14 residues long. The CDR3 bases are TGTGCCAGCAGTGATACTAGCGGAGCCTACGAGCAGTACTTC. Residues: CASSDTSGAYEQYF.

The gene calls are TRBV4-1 and TRBJ1-1; TRBD1 agrees at 10 bases. CDR3 length: 15 residues. CDR1 is MGHRA and CDR2 is YSYEKL in the germline V gene. Germline trimming cut 4 bases from V and 5 bases from J; bases unmatched to any gene: 7. The CDR3 spells CASSLNGQGVTEAFF. The CDR3 DNA sequence: TGCGCCAGCAGCCTTAACGGACAGGGGGTGACTGAAGCTTTCTTT.

This chain links TRBV14 with TRBJ1-1, with unresolved D. The CDR3 totals 16 residues. The germline V and J ends were trimmed by 1 base and 3 bases, with 15 bases remaining between them. The germline V gene encodes CDR1 SGHDN and CDR2 FVKESK. Written as DNA, the CDR3 is TGTGCCAGCAGCCAAGGTCTGGGAGGGTATGACACTGAAGCTTTCTTT. Protein sequence: CASSQGLGGYDTEAFF. The full variable domain, completed using reference TRBV14 and TRBJ1-1, is EAGVTQFPSHSVIEKGQTVTLRCDPISGHDNLYWYRRVMGKEIKFLLHFVKESKQDESGMPNNRFLAERTGGTYSTLKVQPAELEDSGVYFCASSQGLGGYDTEAFFGQGTRLTVV.

The J gene is TRBJ1-2, the V gene TRBV5-6; TRBD1 is a possible D gene (5 bases). Germline V lookup: CDR1 SGHDT, CDR2 YYEEEE. V gave up 1 base and J gave up 5 bases, with 21 bases separating them. This CDR3 has 17 amino acids. CDR3 amino acids: CASSLFDINKGPYGYTF. DNA of the CDR3: TGTGCCAGCAGCTTGTTTGATATAAACAAGGGGCCTTATGGCTACACCTTC.

The V and J genes are TRBV7-8 and TRBJ2-7, with D possibly matching TRBD2 (7 bases). The CDR3 runs to 15 residues. Trimming took off 2 bases at V and 1 base at J, with 12 bases between the two ends. Germline-derived CDR1 and CDR2 are SGHVS and FQNEAQ. The CDR3 is CASSLSRGGSYEQYF. The DNA for the CDR3 is TGTGCCAGCAGCTTAAGTAGGGGGGGGTCCTACGAGCAGTACTTC. Variable domain in full (rest from reference TRBV7-8 and TRBJ2-7): GAGVSQSPRYKVAKRGQDVALRCDPISGHVSLFWYQQALGQGPEFLTYFQNEAQLDKSGLPSDRFFAERPEGSVSTLKIQRTQQEDSAVYLCASSLSRGGSYEQYFGPGTRLTVT.

The chain recombines TRBV15 with TRBJ2-7; 8 nucleotides line up with TRBD1. The CDR3 is made up of 16 amino acids. With V trimmed by 0 bases and J by 3 bases, 7 bases remained unmatched. CDR1 is LNHNV, CDR2 YYDKDF, per germline (reference sequence). The CDR3 loop is CATSRDGGRGHYEQYF. CDR3 DNA: TGTGCCACCAGCAGAGATGGGGGCAGGGGGCACTACGAGCAGTACTTC.

This clone occurred a few times. The chain employs TRBV6-1 and TRBJ1-1; 7 bases agree with TRBD1. The V and J ends lost 6 bases and 3 bases, in that order; junction bases with no gene match: 7. Germline loops: CDR1 MNHNS, CDR2 SASEGT. The CDR3 totals 14 residues. In DNA form, the CDR3 reads TGTGCCAGCAGGTACAGGGGCCGTGACACTGAAGCTTTCTTT. This sequence encodes CASRYRGRDTEAFF.

The chain carries TRBV19 and TRBJ2-7, with a tentative D call TRBD1 (6 bases). Germline V gene data show CDR1 as LNHDA and CDR2 as SQIVND (reference sequence). The CDR3 is 14 residues long. Trimming stripped 3 bases from V and 1 base from J, with 10 bases between. CDR3 protein: CASSMAGASYEQYF. As DNA, the CDR3 is TGTGCCAGTAGTATGGCAGGGGCTTCCTACGAGCAGTACTTC. The variable domain in full, with the rest retrieved from reference TRBV19 and TRBJ2-7, is DGGITQSPKYLFRKEGQNVTLSCEQNLNHDAMYWYRQDPGQGLRLIYYSQIVNDFQKGDIAEGYSVSREKKESFPLTVTSAQKNPTAFYLCASSMAGASYEQYFGPGTRLTVT.

The chain is built from TRBV12-5 and TRBJ2-1, with TRBD2 matching 9 bases. Trimming cost V 2 bases and J 5 bases; bases outside gene matches: 13. The CDR3 covers 18 residues. From germline, CDR1 is LGHNT and CDR2 FRNRAP. In nucleotides, the CDR3 is TGTGCTAGTGGTTTGCCCCGGGGTAGCGGGGGTGGTCACAATGAGCAGTTCTTC. Translating gives CASGLPRGSGGGHNEQFF.

V gene TRBV19 combines with J gene TRBJ2-2; TRBD2 aligns across 11 bases. CDR3 length: 17 residues. CDR1 is LNHDA and CDR2 is SQIVND in the germline V gene (reference sequence). V gave up 6 bases and J gave up 4 bases; unmatched junction bases: 10. In DNA, the CDR3 is TGTGCCAGTAGCCTCTTAGCGGGGGGGCCGGGCACCGGGGAGCTGTTTTTT. Translated: CASSLLAGGPGTGELFF. Drawing the rest from reference TRBV19 and TRBJ2-2, the complete variable domain is DGGITQSPKYLFRKEGQNVTLSCEQNLNHDAMYWYRQDPGQGLRLIYYSQIVNDFQKGDIAEGYSVSREKKESFPLTVTSAQKNPTAFYLCASSLLAGGPGTGELFFGEGSRLTVL.

The chain couples TRBV5-1 to TRBJ2-6; weak D call: TRBD2 (6 bases). This CDR3 is built from 15 residues. Germline lookup yields CDR1 SGHRS and CDR2 YFSETQ. V dropped 0 bases and J dropped 4 bases, with 8 bases sitting between them. CDR3 DNA sequence: TGCGCCAGCAGCTTGGGCGGGAACGGGGCCAACGTCCTGACTTTC. Translating it yields CASSLGGNGANVLTF.

This chain connects TRBV10-3 to TRBJ2-6, with unresolved D. Trimming stripped 3 bases from V and 2 bases from J, with 14 bases between. CDR3 length: 17 residues. Germline loops: CDR1 ENHRY, CDR2 SYGVKD. CDR3 sequence: CAISDVQVQAGANVLTF. CDR3 nucleotides: TGTGCCATCAGTGACGTGCAGGTTCAAGCTGGGGCCAACGTCCTGACTTTC.

The chain is built from TRBV15 and TRBJ2-3; possibly TRBD1 for D (7 bases). Looked up from germline, CDR1 is LNHNV and CDR2 is YYDKDF (reference sequence). The V and J ends lost 2 bases and 5 bases respectively, with 11 bases between them. This CDR3 has 14 residues. Here the CDR3 DNA reads TGTGCCACCAGCAGACGACAGGGAGGAGATACGCAGTATTTT. Its protein product is CATSRRQGGDTQYF. Full variable domain (remainder filled in from reference TRBV15 and TRBJ2-3): DAMVIQNPRYQVTQFGKPVTLSCSQTLNHNVMYWYQQKSSQAPKLLFHYYDKDFNNEADTPDNFQSRRPNTSFCFLDIRSPGLGDTAMYLCATSRRQGGDTQYFGPGTRLTVL.

The chain employs TRBV10-2 and TRBJ2-5; 10 bases align to TRBD1. Trimming cost V 4 bases and J 4 bases; bases outside gene matches: 9. There are 16 residues in the CDR3. The germline CDR1 and CDR2 sequences are WSHSY and SAAADI. The CDR3 nucleotides read TGCGCCAGCAGTGGGCAAAGACAGGGGGCGGGAGAGACCCAGTACTTC. It encodes CASSGQRQGAGETQYF.